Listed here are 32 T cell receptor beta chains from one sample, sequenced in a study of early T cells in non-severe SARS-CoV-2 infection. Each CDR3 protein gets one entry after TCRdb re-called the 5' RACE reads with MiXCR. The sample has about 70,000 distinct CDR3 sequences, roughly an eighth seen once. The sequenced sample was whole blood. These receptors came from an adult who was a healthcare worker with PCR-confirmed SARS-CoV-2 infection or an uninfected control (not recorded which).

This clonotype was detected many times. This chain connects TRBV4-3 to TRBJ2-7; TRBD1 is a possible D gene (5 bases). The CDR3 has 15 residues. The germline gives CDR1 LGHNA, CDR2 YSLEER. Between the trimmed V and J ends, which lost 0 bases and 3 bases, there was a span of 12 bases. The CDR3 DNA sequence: TGCGCCAGCAGCCAAGATAGGGAAGGGGACTACGAGCAGTACTTC. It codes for CASSQDREGDYEQYF.

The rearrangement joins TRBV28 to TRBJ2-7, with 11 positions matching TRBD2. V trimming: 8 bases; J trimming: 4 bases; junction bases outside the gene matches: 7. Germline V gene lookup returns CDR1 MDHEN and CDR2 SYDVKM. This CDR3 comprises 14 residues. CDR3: CASYTSGRLYEQYF. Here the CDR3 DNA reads TGTGCCAGCTATACTAGCGGGAGATTATACGAGCAGTACTTC.

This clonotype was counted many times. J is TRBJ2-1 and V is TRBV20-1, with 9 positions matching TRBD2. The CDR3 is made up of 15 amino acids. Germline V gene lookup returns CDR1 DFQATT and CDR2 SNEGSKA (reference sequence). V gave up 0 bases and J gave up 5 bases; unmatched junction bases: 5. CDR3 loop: CSARDLGLADNEQFF. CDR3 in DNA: TGCAGTGCTAGAGATCTGGGACTAGCAGACAATGAGCAGTTCTTC.

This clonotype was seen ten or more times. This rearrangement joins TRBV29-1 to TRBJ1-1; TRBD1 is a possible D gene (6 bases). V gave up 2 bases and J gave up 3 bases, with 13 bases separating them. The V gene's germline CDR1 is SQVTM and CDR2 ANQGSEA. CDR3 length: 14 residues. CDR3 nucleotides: TGCAGCGTTGAACACAGGGTAATGGACACTGAAGCTTTCTTT. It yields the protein CSVEHRVMDTEAFF.

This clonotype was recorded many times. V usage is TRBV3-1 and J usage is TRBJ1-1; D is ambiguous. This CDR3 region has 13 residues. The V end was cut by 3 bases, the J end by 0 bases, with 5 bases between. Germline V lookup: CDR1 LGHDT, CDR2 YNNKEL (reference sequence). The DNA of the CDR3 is TGTGCCAGCAGCCAGACATTGAACACTGAAGCTTTCTTT. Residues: CASSQTLNTEAFF.

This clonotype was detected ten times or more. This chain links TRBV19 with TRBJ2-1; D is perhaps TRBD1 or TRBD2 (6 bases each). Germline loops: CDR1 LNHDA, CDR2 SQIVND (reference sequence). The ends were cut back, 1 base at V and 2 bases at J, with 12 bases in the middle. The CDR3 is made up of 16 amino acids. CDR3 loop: CASSIGGGRPYNEQFF. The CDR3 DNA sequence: TGTGCCAGTAGTATAGGAGGGGGGCGCCCCTACAATGAGCAGTTCTTC. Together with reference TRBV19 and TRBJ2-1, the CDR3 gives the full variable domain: DGGITQSPKYLFRKEGQNVTLSCEQNLNHDAMYWYRQDPGQGLRLIYYSQIVNDFQKGDIAEGYSVSREKKESFPLTVTSAQKNPTAFYLCASSIGGGRPYNEQFFGPGTRLTVL.

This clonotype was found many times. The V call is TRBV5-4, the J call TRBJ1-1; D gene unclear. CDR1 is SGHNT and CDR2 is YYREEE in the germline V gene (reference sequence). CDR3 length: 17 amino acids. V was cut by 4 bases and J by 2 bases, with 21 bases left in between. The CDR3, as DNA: TGTGCCAGCAGCCCAGTTTCATCCAGGATCCCCAACACTGAAGCTTTCTTT. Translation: CASSPVSSRIPNTEAFF.

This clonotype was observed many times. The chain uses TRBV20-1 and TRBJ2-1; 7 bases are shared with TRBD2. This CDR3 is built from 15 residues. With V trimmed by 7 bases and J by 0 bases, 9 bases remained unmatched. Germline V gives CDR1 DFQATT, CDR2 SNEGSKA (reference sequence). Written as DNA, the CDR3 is TGCAGTGTCCGGAAACTAGCGAGCTCCTACAATGAGCAGTTCTTC. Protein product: CSVRKLASSYNEQFF.

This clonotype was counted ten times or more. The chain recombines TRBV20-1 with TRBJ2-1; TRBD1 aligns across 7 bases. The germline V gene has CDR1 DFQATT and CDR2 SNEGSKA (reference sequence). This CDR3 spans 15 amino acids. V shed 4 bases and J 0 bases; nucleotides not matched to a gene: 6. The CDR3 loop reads CSAKNGQASYNEQFF. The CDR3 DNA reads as TGCAGTGCTAAAAATGGACAGGCCTCCTACAATGAGCAGTTCTTC.

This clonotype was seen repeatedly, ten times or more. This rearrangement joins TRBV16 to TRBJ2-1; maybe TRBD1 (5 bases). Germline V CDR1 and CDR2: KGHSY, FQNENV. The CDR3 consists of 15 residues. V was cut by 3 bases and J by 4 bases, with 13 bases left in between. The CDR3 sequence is CASSQSKSGYNEQFF. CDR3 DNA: TGTGCCAGCAGCCAGTCTAAATCAGGGTACAATGAGCAGTTCTTC.

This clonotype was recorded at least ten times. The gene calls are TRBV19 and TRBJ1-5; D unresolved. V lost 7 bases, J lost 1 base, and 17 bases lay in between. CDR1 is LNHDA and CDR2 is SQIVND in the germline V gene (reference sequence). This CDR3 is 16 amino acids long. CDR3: CASTQRPPGSNQPQHF. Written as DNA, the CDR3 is TGTGCCAGTACCCAAAGACCCCCCGGGAGCAATCAGCCCCAGCATTTT.

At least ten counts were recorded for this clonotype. The CDR3 sequence: CSVEDQASGANVLTF. The CDR3 coding sequence is TGCAGCGTTGAAGATCAGGCCTCTGGGGCCAACGTCCTGACTTTC. V and J are TRBV29-1 and TRBJ2-6, with D hard to call. Germline lookup yields CDR1 SQVTM and CDR2 ANQGSEA. V lost 0 bases and J lost 0, with 6 bases in between. CDR3 length equals 15 residues.

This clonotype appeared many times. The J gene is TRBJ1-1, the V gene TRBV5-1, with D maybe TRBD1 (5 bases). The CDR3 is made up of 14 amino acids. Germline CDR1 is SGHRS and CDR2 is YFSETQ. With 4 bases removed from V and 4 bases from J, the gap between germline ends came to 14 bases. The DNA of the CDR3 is TGCGCCAGCAGCGGGGGAGGCGAAGGCACTGAAGCTTTCTTT. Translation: CASSGGGEGTEAFF. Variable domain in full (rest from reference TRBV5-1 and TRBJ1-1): KAGVTQTPRYLIKTRGQQVTLSCSPISGHRSVSWYQQTPGQGLQFLFEYFSETQRNKGNFPGRFSGRQFSNSRSEMNVSTLELGDSALYLCASSGGGEGTEAFFGQGTRLTVV.

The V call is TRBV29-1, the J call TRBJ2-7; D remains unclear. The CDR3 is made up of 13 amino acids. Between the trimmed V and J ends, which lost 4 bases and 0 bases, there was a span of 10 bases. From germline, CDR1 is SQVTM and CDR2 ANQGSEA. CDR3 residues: CSVGTTSSYEQYF. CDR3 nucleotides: TGCAGCGTTGGAACCACGAGCTCCTACGAGCAGTACTTC.

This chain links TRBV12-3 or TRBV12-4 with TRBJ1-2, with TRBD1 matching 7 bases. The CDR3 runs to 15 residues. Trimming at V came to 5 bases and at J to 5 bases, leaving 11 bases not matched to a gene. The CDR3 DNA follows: TGTGCCAGCAGTGGACGGGACAGTATAACTTATGGCTACACCTTC. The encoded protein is CASSGRDSITYGYTF.

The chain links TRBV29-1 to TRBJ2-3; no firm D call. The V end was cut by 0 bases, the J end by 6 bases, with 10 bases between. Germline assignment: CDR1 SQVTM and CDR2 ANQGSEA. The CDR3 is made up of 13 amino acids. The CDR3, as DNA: TGCAGCGTTGAAGAGGGCGAATCGGATACGCAGTATTTT. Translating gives CSVEEGESDTQYF.

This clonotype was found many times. The CDR3 region is CASSLTSSQGTEAFF. The CDR3 DNA reads as TGTGCCAGCAGCTTAACAAGCTCACAGGGCACTGAAGCTTTCTTT. The rearrangement uses TRBV5-5 and TRBJ1-1; weak D call: TRBD1 (6 bases). Germline V gene sequence: CDR1 SGHKS, CDR2 YYEKEE (reference sequence). This CDR3 contains 15 residues. Deletions cut 2 bases from V and 4 bases from J, with 15 bases between.

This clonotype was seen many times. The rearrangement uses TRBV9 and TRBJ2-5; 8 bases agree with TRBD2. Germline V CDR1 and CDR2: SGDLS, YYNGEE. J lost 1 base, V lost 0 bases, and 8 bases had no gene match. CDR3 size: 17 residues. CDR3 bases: TGTGCCAGCAGCGTAGACGGTCGGCTAGCGGGCCAAGAGACCCAGTACTTC. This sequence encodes CASSVDGRLAGQETQYF.

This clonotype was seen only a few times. CDR3 residues: CASSYRLAGVNEQFF. The CDR3 DNA sequence: TGTGCCAGCAGTTACCGACTAGCGGGAGTCAATGAGCAGTTCTTC. The V and J genes are TRBV28 and TRBJ2-1; TRBD2 aligns across 12 bases. V trimming: 4 bases; J trimming: 6 bases; junction bases outside the gene matches: 4. The CDR3 loop spans 15 amino acids. Per the germline V gene, CDR1 is MDHEN and CDR2 is SYDVKM.

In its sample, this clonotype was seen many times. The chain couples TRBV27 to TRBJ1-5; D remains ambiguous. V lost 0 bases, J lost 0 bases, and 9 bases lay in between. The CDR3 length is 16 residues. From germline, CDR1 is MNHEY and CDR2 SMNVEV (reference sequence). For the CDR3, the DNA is TGTGCCAGCAGTTTATCTACAGCGTATAGCAATCAGCCCCAGCATTTT. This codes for CASSLSTAYSNQPQHF.

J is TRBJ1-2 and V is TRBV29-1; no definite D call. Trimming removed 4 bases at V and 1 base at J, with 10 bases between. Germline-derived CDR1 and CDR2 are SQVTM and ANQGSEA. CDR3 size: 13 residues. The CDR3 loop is CSVGRGDNYGYTF. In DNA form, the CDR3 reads TGCAGCGTTGGGCGGGGAGATAACTATGGCTACACCTTC.

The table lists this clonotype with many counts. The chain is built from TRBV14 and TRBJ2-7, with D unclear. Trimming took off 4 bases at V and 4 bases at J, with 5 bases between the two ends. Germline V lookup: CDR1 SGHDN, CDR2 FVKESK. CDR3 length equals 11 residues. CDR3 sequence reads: CASSLYYEQYF. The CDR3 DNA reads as TGTGCCAGCAGCCTCTATTACGAGCAGTACTTC.

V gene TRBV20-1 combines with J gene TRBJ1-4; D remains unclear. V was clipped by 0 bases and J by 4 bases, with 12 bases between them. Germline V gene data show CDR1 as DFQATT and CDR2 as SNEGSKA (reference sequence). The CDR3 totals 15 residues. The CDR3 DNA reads TGCAGTGCTAGAGATGGCACTGCTCGTAATGAAAAACTGTTTTTT. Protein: CSARDGTARNEKLFF.

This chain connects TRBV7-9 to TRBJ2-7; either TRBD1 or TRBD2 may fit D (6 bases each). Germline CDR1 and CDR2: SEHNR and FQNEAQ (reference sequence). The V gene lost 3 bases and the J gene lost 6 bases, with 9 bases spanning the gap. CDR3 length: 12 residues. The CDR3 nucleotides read TGTGCCAGCAGCTTGCGGGACATCGAGCAGTACTTC. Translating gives CASSLRDIEQYF.

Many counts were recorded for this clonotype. The CDR3 loop is CASSPTGNGDSPLHF. Written as DNA, the CDR3 is TGTGCCAGCTCACCGACAGGGAACGGGGATTCACCCCTCCACTTT. This chain uses TRBV18 with TRBJ1-6; 7 positions match TRBD1. CDR1 is KGHSH, CDR2 LQKENI, per germline. Trimming at V came to 3 bases and at J to 8 bases, leaving 7 bases not matched to a gene. This CDR3 is 15 amino acids long.

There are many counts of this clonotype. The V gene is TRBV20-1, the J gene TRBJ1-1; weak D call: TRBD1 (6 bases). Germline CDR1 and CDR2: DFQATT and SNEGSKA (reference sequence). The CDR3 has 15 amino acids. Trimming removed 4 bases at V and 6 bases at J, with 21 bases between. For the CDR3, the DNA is TGCAGTGCTAAACACAGGGTCAGTATAGGAGCTGAAGCTTTCTTT. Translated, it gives CSAKHRVSIGAEAFF.

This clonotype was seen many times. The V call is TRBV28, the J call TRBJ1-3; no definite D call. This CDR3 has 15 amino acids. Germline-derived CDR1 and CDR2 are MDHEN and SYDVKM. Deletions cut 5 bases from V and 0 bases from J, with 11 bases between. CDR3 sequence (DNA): TGTGCCAGCAGTATTCACGGAAGCTCTGGAAACACCATATATTTT. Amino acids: CASSIHGSSGNTIYF.

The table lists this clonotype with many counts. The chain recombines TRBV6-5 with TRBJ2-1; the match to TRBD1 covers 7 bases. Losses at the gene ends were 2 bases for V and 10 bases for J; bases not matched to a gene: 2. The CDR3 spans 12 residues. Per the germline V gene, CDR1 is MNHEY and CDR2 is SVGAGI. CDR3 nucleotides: TGTGCCAGCAGTTACCAACAGGGGGAGCAGTTCTTC. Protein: CASSYQQGEQFF.

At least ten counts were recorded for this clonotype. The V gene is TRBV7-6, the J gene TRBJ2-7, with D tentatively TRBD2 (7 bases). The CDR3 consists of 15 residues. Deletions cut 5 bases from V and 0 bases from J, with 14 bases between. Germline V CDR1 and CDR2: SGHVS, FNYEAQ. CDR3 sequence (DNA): TGTGCCAGCAGCCGACGGGGGGCGAGCTCCTACGAGCAGTACTTC. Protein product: CASSRRGASSYEQYF.

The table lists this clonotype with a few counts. Here the CDR3 reads CSATTGLGNTIYF. The CDR3 DNA follows: TGCAGTGCTACTACAGGGCTAGGAAACACCATATATTTT. The rearrangement joins TRBV20-1 to TRBJ1-3; possible D gene TRBD1, 6 bases. With 4 bases removed from V and 4 bases from J, the gap between germline ends came to 11 bases. CDR3 size: 13 residues. The germline gives CDR1 DFQATT, CDR2 SNEGSKA (reference sequence).

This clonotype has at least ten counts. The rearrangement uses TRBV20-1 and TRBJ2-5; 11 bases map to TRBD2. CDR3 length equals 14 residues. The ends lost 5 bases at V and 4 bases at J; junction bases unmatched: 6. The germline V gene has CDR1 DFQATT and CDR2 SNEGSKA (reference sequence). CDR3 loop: CSARSSGGGETQYF. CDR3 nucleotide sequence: TGCAGTGCTCGCAGTAGCGGGGGGGGAGAGACCCAGTACTTC.

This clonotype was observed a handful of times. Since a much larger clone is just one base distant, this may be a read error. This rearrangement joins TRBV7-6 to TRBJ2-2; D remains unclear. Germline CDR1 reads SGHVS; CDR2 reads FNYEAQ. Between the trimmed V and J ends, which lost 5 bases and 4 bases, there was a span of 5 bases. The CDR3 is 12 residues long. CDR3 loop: CASSPCTGELFF. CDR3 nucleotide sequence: TGTGCCAGCAGCCCGTGCACCGGGGAGCTGTTTTTT.